These 14 T cell receptor beta chains were sequenced from one sample in a study of T cell clusters in autoimmune cytopenias. One tube held mixed TRB-A and TRB-B primer pools for touch-down PCR. TCRdb re-called the multiplex PCR reads; every CDR3 protein appears as one record, without DNA. Recorded for this sample: about 4,100 distinct CDR3 sequences. Each sample's input was 250 ng genomic DNA, approximately 37,500 genome equivalents. These data are also associated with another study on T cell repertoires in aging, cancer and after chemotherapy.

What was sequenced was peripheral blood. The receptors derive from a human donor in good health.

The V call is TRBV14, the J call TRBJ1-2. The CDR3 loop spans 12 amino acids. From germline, CDR1 is SGHDN and CDR2 FVKESK. CDR3 loop: CASSTENYGYTF.

The V gene is TRBV20-1, the J gene TRBJ1-2; TCRdb picks TRBD1, but there is no DNA to check that call. CDR1 and CDR2 (germline): DFQATT, SNEGSKA (reference sequence). The length of the CDR3 is 17 residues. CDR3 sequence: CSARVGTGRSANYGYTF.

V usage is TRBV12-3 or TRBV12-4 and J usage is TRBJ1-3. CDR3 length equals 13 residues. CDR3 amino acids: CASSWTPGNTIYF.

By frequency, this clonotype registers medium-sized (0.01 to 0.1%). The chain links TRBV30 to TRBJ1-2; TCRdb proposes TRBD1, but this gene call is untestable without DNA. Looked up from germline, CDR1 is GTSNPN and CDR2 is SVGIG (reference sequence). The CDR3 covers 12 residues. The CDR3 reads CAWGGQGYGYTF.

Measured by frequency, this clonotype is medium-sized. This chain's CDR3 is CASSRQIAEAFF. The rearrangement uses TRBV6-1 and TRBJ1-1; the TRBD1 assignment by TCRdb is unverifiable without DNA. Germline V gene sequence: CDR1 MNHNS, CDR2 SASEGT. The CDR3 runs 12 residues.

This chain connects TRBV7-2 to TRBJ1-1. There are 15 residues in the CDR3. From germline, CDR1 is SGHTA and CDR2 FQGNSA. The CDR3: CASSLAPRGNTEAFF.

By frequency, this clonotype is medium-sized. J is TRBJ2-3 and V is TRBV5-4; TCRdb's D call of TRBD1 is untestable without DNA. The CDR3 consists of 14 residues. From germline, CDR1 is SGHNT and CDR2 YYREEE (reference sequence). The CDR3 sequence: CASSYGQSTDTQYF.

Frequency places this clonotype as medium-sized (0.01 to 0.1%). The V gene is TRBV19, the J gene TRBJ1-3; checking the TCRdb D call of TRBD1 is not possible without DNA. CDR1 is LNHDA, CDR2 SQIVND, per germline (reference sequence). The CDR3 extends over 16 amino acids. The CDR3 loop is CASSNGQIRSGNTIYF. The full variable domain, its missing parts supplied by reference TRBV19 and TRBJ1-3, is DGGITQSPKYLFRKEGQNVTLSCEQNLNHDAMYWYRQDPGQGLRLIYYSQIVNDFQKGDIAEGYSVSREKKESFPLTVTSAQKNPTAFYLCASSNGQIRSGNTIYFGEGSWLTVV.

This clonotype shows up as medium-sized by frequency. The chain uses TRBV6-5 and TRBJ1-5; TCRdb gives TRBD1 as the D gene, but with no DNA this cannot be confirmed. Germline V gives CDR1 MNHEY, CDR2 SVGAGI. CDR3 length equals 16 residues. The CDR3 loop is CASSDRPGLDNQPQHF.

By frequency, this clonotype registers medium-sized (0.01 to 0.1%). This chain uses TRBV29-1 with TRBJ1-6. In germline, CDR1 is SQVTM, CDR2 ANQGSEA. The CDR3 covers 13 residues. This chain's CDR3 is CSVATELNSPLHF.

Its frequency marks this clonotype as medium-sized (0.01 to 0.1%). The chain has TRBV6-1 and TRBJ2-3; checking the TCRdb D call of TRBD2 is not possible without DNA. The CDR3 consists of 16 residues. Looked up from germline, CDR1 is MNHNS and CDR2 is SASEGT. The CDR3 loop reads CASRSGTAGLTDTQYF.

Frequency places this clonotype as medium-sized. This chain joins TRBV29-1 and TRBJ1-5; TCRdb's D call, TRBD1, is unchecked because there is no DNA. The germline CDR1 and CDR2 sequences are SQVTM and ANQGSEA. The CDR3 length is 13 residues. The CDR3 sequence: CSVLTDSDQPQHF.

The CDR3 here is CSAPKQGAENSPLHF. The rearrangement links TRBV20-1 to TRBJ1-6; TCRdb lists TRBD1, though no DNA is available to test this call. Germline V CDR1 and CDR2: DFQATT, SNEGSKA (reference sequence). The length of the CDR3 is 15 residues.

In terms of frequency, this clonotype is medium-sized (0.01 to 0.1%). The chain joins TRBV12-3 or TRBV12-4 to TRBJ2-3; TCRdb calls TRBD2, which cannot be checked without DNA. The CDR3 is made up of 16 amino acids. The CDR3 protein is CASSRTSGGGTDTQYF.